This TCR beta chain was captured by sequencing in a study of CD8+CD57+ T cells in acquired aplastic anemia (dated by TCRdb to between 2017 and 2018). Regarding the study in general: A mean of around 3.2 ug of DNA, ranging from about 0.17 to 30 ug, was extracted from sorted CD4+ and CD8+ cells. An average of roughly 10 million reads for CD4+ cells and under 13 million reads for CD8+ cells was obtained from healthy donor samples.

In the study, sorted CD4+ and CD8+ blood T cells from patients with severe aplastic anemia and from healthy subjects underwent deep sequencing of TCR repertoires. Ficoll-Paque density gradient centrifugation was used to isolate peripheral blood mononuclear cells. Before DNA extraction, CD4+ and CD8+ T cells were sorted with FACS or magnetic beads. Based on the germline V gene (reference sequence), the CDR1 and CDR2 sequences are SGHAT and FQDESV. At the junction V is shortened by 1 base and J by 5 bases, with 18 bases in between. The CDR3 goes from the cysteine to the phenylalanine over 16 residues. Of all the DNA, just the CDR3 is kept, 48 bases in frame from base 1. TCR beta VDJ combination and CDR3 sequence profiling used genomic DNA as the template. TCR repertoire sequencing was run on an Illumina HiSeq 2000. In the authors' own workflow: TRBV/TRBJ rearrangement plots, CDR3 size and DJ length profiles, and Simpson's diversity index were used to evaluate the repertoires. The most abundant DNA sequence in the deep sequencing data was defined as the immunodominant clone. CDR3 amino acid sequences were screened for sharing across subjects and compared with published repertoires and the VDJdb database. TCRdb ran its own pipeline on the public reads, namely fastp trimming at Q25 and MiXCR clone calling, and kept in-frame beta chains. Rows with a matching CDR3 protein are joined into one entry that keeps the most common DNA and genes. TCRdb, not the original authors, processed these V and J calls. The sample contains tens of thousands of distinct CDR3 sequences, roughly 77% of them found a single time. 22% of the sample lies in the top ten.

On this clonotype itself: Its antigen is still unknown. No clone much larger than this one lies a single base away; base qualities are absent.

General study outcomes and caveats: Patients and healthy controls showed no significant difference in CD8+ Simpson's diversity (P=0.060). Approximately 31 CD8+ CDR3 sequences were found in both patients and controls but appeared to be highly expressed in patients and within the immunodominant clones of the patients.

This TCR came from a human donor in good health, serving as a control. The sequencing input was sorted CD4+, CD8+, or CD8+CD57+ T cells (not recorded which) from PBMCs. The chain employs TRBV11-1 and TRBJ2-7; 6 matching bases give a weak D call of TRBD1. The sequence in DNA is TGTGCCAGCAGCTTAGAGGGCAGGGGCCCTTTAAACGAGCAGTACTTC. It encodes CASSLEGRGPLNEQYF. Reference TRBV11-1 and TRBJ2-7 genes cover what lies past the CDR3, so the full variable domain is EAEVAQSPRYKITEKSQAVAFWCDPISGHATLYWYRQILGQGPELLVQFQDESVVDDSQLPKDRFSAERLKGVDSTLKIQPAELGDSAMYLCASSLEGRGPLNEQYFGPGTRLTVT.